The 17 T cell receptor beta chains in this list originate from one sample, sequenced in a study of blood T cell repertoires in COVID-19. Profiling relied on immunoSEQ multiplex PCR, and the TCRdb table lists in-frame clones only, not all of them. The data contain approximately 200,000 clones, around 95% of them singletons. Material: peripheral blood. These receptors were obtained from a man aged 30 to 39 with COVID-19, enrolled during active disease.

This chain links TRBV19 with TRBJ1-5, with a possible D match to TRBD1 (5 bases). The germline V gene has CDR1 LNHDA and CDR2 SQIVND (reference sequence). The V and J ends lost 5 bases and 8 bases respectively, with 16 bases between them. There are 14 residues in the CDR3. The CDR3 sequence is CASSASAGPKPQHF. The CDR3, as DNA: TGTGCCAGTAGTGCCTCAGCAGGGCCAAAGCCCCAGCATTTT.

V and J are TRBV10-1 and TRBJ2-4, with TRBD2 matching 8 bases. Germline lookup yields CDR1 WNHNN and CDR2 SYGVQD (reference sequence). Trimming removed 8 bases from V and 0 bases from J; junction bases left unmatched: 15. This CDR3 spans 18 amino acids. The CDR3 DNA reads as TGCGCCAGCGCCCTCATTCTTCGGGGGGGCCAAGCCAAAAACATTCAGTACTTC. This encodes CASALILRGGQAKNIQYF.

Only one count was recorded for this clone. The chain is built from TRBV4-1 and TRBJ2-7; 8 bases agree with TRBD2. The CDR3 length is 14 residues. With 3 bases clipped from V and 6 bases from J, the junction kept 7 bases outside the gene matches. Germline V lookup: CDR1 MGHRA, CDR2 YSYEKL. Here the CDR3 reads CASSHRTSSGEQYF. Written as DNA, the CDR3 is TGCGCCAGCAGCCACCGGACTAGCTCTGGCGAGCAGTACTTC.

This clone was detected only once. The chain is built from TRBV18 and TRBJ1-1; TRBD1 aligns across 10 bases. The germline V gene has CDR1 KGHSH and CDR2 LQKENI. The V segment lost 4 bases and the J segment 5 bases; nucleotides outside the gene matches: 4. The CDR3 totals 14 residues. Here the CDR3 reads CASSRTGGNTEAFF. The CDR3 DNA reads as TGTGCCAGCTCACGGACAGGGGGAAATACTGAAGCTTTCTTT.

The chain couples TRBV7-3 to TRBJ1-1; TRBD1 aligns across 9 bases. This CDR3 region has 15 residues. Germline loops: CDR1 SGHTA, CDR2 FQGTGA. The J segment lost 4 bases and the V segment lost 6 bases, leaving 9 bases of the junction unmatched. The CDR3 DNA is TGTGCCAGCAGTCGAAACGGACAGGGGACCACTGAAGCTTTCTTT. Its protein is CASSRNGQGTTEAFF.

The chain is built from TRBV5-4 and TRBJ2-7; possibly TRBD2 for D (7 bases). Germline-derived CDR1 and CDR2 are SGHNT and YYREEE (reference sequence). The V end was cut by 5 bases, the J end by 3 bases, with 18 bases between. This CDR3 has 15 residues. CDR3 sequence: CASSLGGLADYEQYF. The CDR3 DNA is TGTGCCAGCAGTCTTGGGGGGCTAGCGGACTACGAGCAGTACTTC.

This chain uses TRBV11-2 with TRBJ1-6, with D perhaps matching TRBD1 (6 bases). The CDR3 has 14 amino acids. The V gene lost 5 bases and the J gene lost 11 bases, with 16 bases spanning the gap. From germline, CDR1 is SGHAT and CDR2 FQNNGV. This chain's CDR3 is CASSKNRDGTPLHF. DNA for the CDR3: TGTGCCAGCAGCAAGAACAGGGACGGCACACCCCTCCACTTT.

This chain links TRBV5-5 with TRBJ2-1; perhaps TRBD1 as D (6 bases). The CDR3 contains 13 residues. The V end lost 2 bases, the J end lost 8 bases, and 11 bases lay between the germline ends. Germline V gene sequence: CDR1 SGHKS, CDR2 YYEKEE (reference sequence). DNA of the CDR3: TGTGCCAGCAGCTTCACAGGGATTTATGAGCAGTTCTTC. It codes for CASSFTGIYEQFF. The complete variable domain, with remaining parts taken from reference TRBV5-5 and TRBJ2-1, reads DAGVTQSPTHLIKTRGQQVTLRCSPISGHKSVSWYQQVLGQGPQFIFQYYEKEERGRGNFPDRFSARQFPNYSSELNVNALLLGDSALYLCASSFTGIYEQFFGPGTRLTVL.

The CDR3 nucleotides are TGTGCCAGTAGTAGGGACAGGGGGAATGGCTACACCTTC. The encoded protein is CASSRDRGNGYTF. The V and J genes are TRBV19 and TRBJ1-2; TRBD1 matches at 11 bases. V dropped 4 bases and J dropped 6; count of bases not matched to a gene: 1. The germline V gene has CDR1 LNHDA and CDR2 SQIVND (reference sequence). This CDR3 has 13 residues.

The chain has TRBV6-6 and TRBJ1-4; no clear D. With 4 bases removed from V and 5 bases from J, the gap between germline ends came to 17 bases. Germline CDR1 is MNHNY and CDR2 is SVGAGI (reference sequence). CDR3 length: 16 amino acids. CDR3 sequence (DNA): TGTGCCAGCAGTTCCCCGGAAGGAGGAACGAATGAAAAACTGTTTTTT. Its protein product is CASSSPEGGTNEKLFF.

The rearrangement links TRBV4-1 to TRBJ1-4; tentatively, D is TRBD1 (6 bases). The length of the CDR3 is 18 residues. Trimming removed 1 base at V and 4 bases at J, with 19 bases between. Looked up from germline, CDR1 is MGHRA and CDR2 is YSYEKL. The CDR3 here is CASSQVRDKQIHNEKLFF. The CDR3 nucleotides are TGCGCCAGCAGCCAAGTCCGGGACAAGCAGATCCATAATGAAAAACTGTTTTTT.

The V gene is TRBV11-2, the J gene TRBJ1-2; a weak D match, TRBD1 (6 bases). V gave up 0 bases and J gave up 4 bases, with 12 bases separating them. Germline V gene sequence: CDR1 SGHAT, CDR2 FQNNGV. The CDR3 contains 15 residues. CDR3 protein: CASSLEGGLGYGYTF. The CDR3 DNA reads TGTGCCAGCAGCTTAGAGGGGGGGCTTGGCTATGGCTACACCTTC.

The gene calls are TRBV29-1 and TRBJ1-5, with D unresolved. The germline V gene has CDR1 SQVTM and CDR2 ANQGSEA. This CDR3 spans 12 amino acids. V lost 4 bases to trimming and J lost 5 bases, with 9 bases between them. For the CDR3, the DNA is TGCAGCGTTGGTGATGACTATCAGCCCCAGCATTTT. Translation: CSVGDDYQPQHF.

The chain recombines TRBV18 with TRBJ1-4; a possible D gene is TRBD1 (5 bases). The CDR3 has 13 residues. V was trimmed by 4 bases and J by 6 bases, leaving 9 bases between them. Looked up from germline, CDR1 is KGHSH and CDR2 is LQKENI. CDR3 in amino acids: CASSLQGDEKLFF. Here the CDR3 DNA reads TGTGCCAGCTCACTTCAGGGCGATGAAAAACTGTTTTTT.

The CDR3 nucleotides read TGTGCCAGCAGCTTGTTGCAAGGAGGGCCCTCTGGGGCCAACGTCCTGACTTTC. It specifies CASSLLQGGPSGANVLTF. V usage is TRBV5-6 and J usage is TRBJ2-6, with a weak D call TRBD2 (6 bases). The CDR3 is 18 residues long. Germline lookup yields CDR1 SGHDT and CDR2 YYEEEE. Between the trimmed V and J ends, which lost 1 base and 0 bases, there was a span of 14 bases.

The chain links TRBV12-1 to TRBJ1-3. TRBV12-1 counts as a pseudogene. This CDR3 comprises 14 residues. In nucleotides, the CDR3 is TGTGCCAGGGCCGGGGTGAGCTCTGGAAACACCATATATTTT. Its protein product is CARAGVSSGNTIYF.

The CDR3 DNA reads TGTGCCAGCAGCCTCTCACTAGCCTACTTTCAAGAGACCCAGTACTTC. It encodes CASSLSLAYFQETQYF. This chain uses TRBV3-1 (or the pseudogene TRBV3-2) with TRBJ2-5, with D possibly being TRBD2 (6 bases). Germline CDR1 is LGHDT and CDR2 is YNNKEL (reference sequence). This CDR3 is built from 16 residues. The V gene lost 4 bases and the J gene lost 2 bases, with 17 bases spanning the gap.